These 32 T cell receptor beta chains share one sample of origin, sequenced in a study of T-cell reconstitution after alpha-beta-depleted transplantation in children (dated by TCRdb to the mid-2010s). The sample's treatment or condition label is to be understood as: allogeneic hematopoietic cell transplantation with graft depleted of TCRalphabeta T cells and CD19 B cells. Libraries were made using PCR. Instrument on record: Illumina HiSeq 2500. To normalize quantification of the TCRbeta repertoire, the TCR libraries were built with molecular barcoding that relied on unique molecular identifiers. TCRdb itself trimmed the public reads at Q25 with fastp, ran MiXCR and retained productive beta chains. Rows merge per CDR3 protein into single entries with the most common DNA and genes. This sample lists about 980,000 distinct CDR3 sequences; roughly 31% were detected once. Clones ranked in the top ten supply roughly 28% of the sample.

Specimen: PBMCs, mostly from graft donor cells, collected 360 days after TCRalphabeta/CD19-depleted stem cell transplant. The source of these receptors is a boy under two years old who had a stem cell transplant for SCID, so the T cells may come from the graft donor.

CDR3 DNA sequence: TGTGCCAGCAGCTTCACACACAGGGGGGGAGAGACCCAGTACTTC. Residues: CASSFTHRGGETQYF. The chain joins TRBV7-6 to TRBJ2-5, with a possible D match to TRBD1 (8 bases). Trimming took 3 bases from V and 4 from J, leaving 15 bases between them. The germline V gene has CDR1 SGHVS and CDR2 FNYEAQ. There are 15 residues in the CDR3.

J is TRBJ2-7 and V is TRBV3-1; D ambiguous. V was shortened by 3 bases and J by 1 base, with 10 bases between the two germline ends. Germline lookup yields CDR1 LGHDT and CDR2 YNNKEL (reference sequence). The CDR3 is 14 residues long. As DNA, the CDR3 is TGTGCCAGCAGCCATGAAGGATCATCCTACGAGCAGTACTTC. Its protein is CASSHEGSSYEQYF.

CDR3: CSARDHELGSYNSPLHF. CDR3 sequence (DNA): TGCAGTGCTAGAGATCATGAGCTCGGTTCTTATAATTCACCCCTCCACTTT. The chain uses TRBV20-1 and TRBJ1-6; D call uncertain. The germline V and J ends were trimmed by 0 bases and 4 bases, with 16 bases remaining between them. In germline, CDR1 is DFQATT, CDR2 SNEGSKA (reference sequence). The CDR3 consists of 17 residues.

The chain joins TRBV10-3 to TRBJ2-7; D may be TRBD2 (6 bases). V lost 7 bases to trimming and J lost 5 bases, with 12 bases between them. The CDR3 sequence is 12 residues long. The germline V gene has CDR1 ENHRY and CDR2 SYGVKD. CDR3 sequence: CAITGSGNEQYF. As DNA, the CDR3 is TGTGCCATCACCGGGAGTGGGAACGAGCAGTACTTC.

This clonotype was seen a few times. The chain recombines TRBV20-1 with TRBJ1-5; a weak D match, TRBD1 (6 bases). The CDR3 extends over 16 amino acids. V was pared by 0 bases and J by 0 bases, with 12 bases between. The germline V gene encodes CDR1 DFQATT and CDR2 SNEGSKA (reference sequence). The CDR3 reads CSARDWGPYSNQPQHF. In DNA form, the CDR3 reads TGCAGTGCTAGAGATTGGGGGCCCTATAGCAATCAGCCCCAGCATTTT.

This clonotype was picked up a small number of times. The gene calls are TRBV12-3 or TRBV12-4 and TRBJ1-2; D call uncertain. Between the trimmed V and J ends, which lost 3 bases and 5 bases, there was a span of 10 bases. CDR3 length: 13 amino acids. This chain's CDR3 is CASSLIGRYGYTF. For the CDR3, the DNA is TGTGCCAGCAGTTTGATCGGGCGGTATGGCTACACCTTC.

This clonotype was observed a few times. The gene calls are TRBV7-3 and TRBJ2-5, with 9 bases fitting TRBD2. From germline, CDR1 is SGHTA and CDR2 FQGTGA. V gave up 1 base and J gave up 1 base; unmatched junction bases: 1. The CDR3 is 15 residues long. This CDR3 reads CASSLMGLAQETQYF. For the CDR3, the DNA is TGTGCCAGCAGCTTAATGGGACTAGCCCAAGAGACCCAGTACTTC.

The chain carries TRBV3-1 and TRBJ2-5; 7 nucleotides align to TRBD2. J was trimmed by 7 bases and V by 4 bases; bases with no gene match: 12. The CDR3 consists of 15 residues. Germline lookup yields CDR1 LGHDT and CDR2 YNNKEL (reference sequence). The CDR3 sequence is CASSPSGTIRATQYF. In DNA, the CDR3 is TGTGCCAGCAGCCCTTCCGGGACTATTAGAGCGACCCAGTACTTC.

V is TRBV28 and J is TRBJ2-7; D not certain. V was pared by 3 bases and J by 8 bases, with 20 bases between. CDR1 and CDR2 (germline): MDHEN, SYDVKM. The CDR3 is 15 residues long. The CDR3 DNA is TGTGCCAGCAGTTTGGGCGCAGGCTGGACCTCGCAGCAGTACTTC. Translating gives CASSLGAGWTSQQYF.

The chain combines TRBV4-1 with TRBJ2-3, with D possibly matching TRBD2 (6 bases). This CDR3 region has 21 residues. Trimming left V 3 bases short and J 4 bases short, with 32 bases between. Germline V gives CDR1 MGHRA, CDR2 YSYEKL. CDR3 sequence reads: CASSHLPTSFRTTMGADTQYF. CDR3 nucleotides: TGCGCCAGCAGCCATCTCCCCACTAGCTTCCGGACGACGATGGGGGCAGATACGCAGTATTTT.

The chain employs TRBV30 and TRBJ1-5; weak D call: TRBD1 (5 bases). The CDR3 has 16 residues. Germline V gene lookup returns CDR1 GTSNPN and CDR2 SVGIG (reference sequence). V was shortened by 2 bases and J by 6 bases, with 20 bases between the two germline ends. The CDR3 DNA follows: TGTGCCTGGAGTTCGAGGGGAGTCGGAAAAAGTCAGCCCCAGCATTTT. Protein: CAWSSRGVGKSQPQHF.

The chain joins TRBV12-5 to TRBJ2-5, with D tentatively TRBD2 (5 bases). This CDR3 is built from 12 residues. CDR1 is LGHNT and CDR2 is FRNRAP in the germline V gene. Deletions cut 7 bases from V and 5 bases from J, with 11 bases between. The CDR3 here is CASAGVVETQYF. Written as DNA, the CDR3 is TGTGCTAGTGCCGGGGTGGTGGAGACCCAGTACTTC. Supplemented by reference TRBV12-5 and TRBJ2-5, the full variable domain reads DARVTQTPRHKVTEMGQEVTMRCQPILGHNTVFWYRQTMMQGLELLAYFRNRAPLDDSGMPKDRFSAEMPDATLATLKIQPSEPRDSAVYFCASAGVVETQYFGPGTRLLVL.

This clonotype was seen only a few times. V and J are TRBV11-3 and TRBJ2-2, with D tentatively TRBD1 or TRBD2 (6 bases each). Germline CDR1 and CDR2: SGHNT and YENEEA. V was trimmed by 5 bases and J by 0 bases, leaving 13 bases between them. The CDR3 is made up of 16 amino acids. The CDR3 region has the DNA TGTGCCAGCAGCGCGACTGGGGGGCCGAACACCGGGGAGCTGTTTTTT. Encoded protein: CASSATGGPNTGELFF.

The chain has TRBV9 and TRBJ2-7; 9 bases agree with TRBD1. After removal of 3 bases from V and 0 bases from J, the junction contained 7 bases not matched to a gene. Germline values: CDR1 SGDLS, CDR2 YYNGEE. The CDR3 is made up of 16 amino acids. CDR3 sequence: CASSGAGTGISYEQYF. The CDR3, as DNA: TGTGCCAGCAGCGGAGCCGGGACAGGGATCTCCTACGAGCAGTACTTC.

This clonotype was counted between two and nine times. The chain combines TRBV10-3 with TRBJ2-1, with TRBD2 matching 8 bases. The CDR3 length is 14 residues. V dropped 10 bases and J dropped 4; count of bases not matched to a gene: 9. Germline-derived CDR1 and CDR2 are ENHRY and SYGVKD. CDR3 residues: CATRAGVNYNEQFF. CDR3 coding DNA: TGTGCCACTCGAGCGGGGGTCAATTACAATGAGCAGTTCTTC.

This clonotype occurred a few times. The genes are TRBV20-1 and TRBJ1-1, with D uncertain. V lost 2 bases to trimming and J lost 5 bases, with 15 bases between them. The germline gives CDR1 DFQATT, CDR2 SNEGSKA (reference sequence). The CDR3 is 14 residues long. CDR3 bases: TGCAGTGCTAGAACTTCAAAGAGTAGGACTGAAGCTTTCTTT. This sequence encodes CSARTSKSRTEAFF.

The chain is built from TRBV4-3 and TRBJ2-5; TRBD1 is a possible D gene (6 bases). Trimming removed 0 bases at V and 2 bases at J, with 10 bases between. The germline V gene encodes CDR1 LGHNA and CDR2 YSLEER. The CDR3 covers 15 residues. CDR3 DNA sequence: TGCGCCAGCAGCCAAGAGGACAGCACACAAGAGACCCAGTACTTC. Amino acids: CASSQEDSTQETQYF.

V is TRBV4-1 and J is TRBJ1-5, with D unresolved. V shed 1 base and J shed 9 bases, with 7 bases lying between them. CDR1 is MGHRA and CDR2 is YSYEKL in the germline V gene. The CDR3 has 12 amino acids. The CDR3 here is CASSQVSGPQHF. The CDR3 region has the DNA TGCGCCAGCAGCCAAGTGTCAGGGCCCCAGCATTTT.

This clonotype was seen ten or more times. The chain joins TRBV5-1 to TRBJ1-1; D remains ambiguous. Germline CDR1 reads SGHRS; CDR2 reads YFSETQ. V lost 4 bases to trimming and J lost 8 bases, with 9 bases between them. CDR3 length: 11 residues. CDR3 residues: CASSDHSEAFF. CDR3 nucleotides: TGCGCCAGCAGCGACCACAGCGAAGCTTTCTTT. Looking up the rest from reference TRBV5-1 and TRBJ1-1 gives the full variable domain: KAGVTQTPRYLIKTRGQQVTLSCSPISGHRSVSWYQQTPGQGLQFLFEYFSETQRNKGNFPGRFSGRQFSNSRSEMNVSTLELGDSALYLCASSDHSEAFFGQGTRLTVV.

This rearrangement joins TRBV20-1 to TRBJ2-7; D call uncertain. The CDR3 covers 13 residues. V lost 3 bases and J lost 6, with 15 bases in between. Germline CDR1 is DFQATT and CDR2 is SNEGSKA (reference sequence). Here the CDR3 reads CSAREPSGREQYF. CDR3 DNA sequence: TGCAGTGCTAGGGAGCCCTCCGGGCGCGAGCAGTACTTC.

For this clonotype: It may be a read error: a sequence one base away is much more abundant. The gene calls are TRBV10-3 and TRBJ2-1; D remains unclear. The CDR3 sequence is 11 residues long. V dropped 6 bases and J dropped 5 bases, with 5 bases sitting between them. Germline CDR1 ENHRY, CDR2 SYGVKD. The CDR3 DNA reads as TGTGCCATCAGCCAGGACAATGAGCAGTTCTTC. It encodes CAISQDNEQFF.

This chain links TRBV12-3 or TRBV12-4 with TRBJ2-2, with D perhaps TRBD1 (6 bases). The length of the CDR3 is 15 residues. V gave up 4 bases and J gave up 2 bases, with 11 bases separating them. CDR3 nucleotides: TGTGCCAGCAGTTACAGGGATCCTAACACCGGGGAGCTGTTTTTT. This translates into CASSYRDPNTGELFF.

The chain uses TRBV4-3 and TRBJ2-1; D remains ambiguous. V was shortened by 4 bases and J by 6 bases, with 19 bases between the two germline ends. Per the germline V gene, CDR1 is LGHNA and CDR2 is YSLEER. The CDR3 runs 16 residues. The CDR3 is CASSRVRSPTTNEQFF. The CDR3 bases are TGCGCCAGCAGCCGTGTCAGAAGCCCCACTACCAATGAGCAGTTCTTC.

This clonotype has only a few counts. The chain couples TRBV15 to TRBJ2-3; 14 nucleotides align to TRBD2. Trimming took 1 base from V and 2 from J; bases not matched to a gene: 2. Germline loops: CDR1 LNHNV, CDR2 YYDKDF (reference sequence). The CDR3 extends over 17 amino acids. The CDR3: CATSRGGLAGVTDTQYF. In DNA form, the CDR3 reads TGTGCCACCAGCAGAGGGGGACTAGCGGGAGTCACAGATACGCAGTATTTT.

This clonotype was seen a few times. This rearrangement joins TRBV12-3 or TRBV12-4 to TRBJ2-3; D remains unclear. V lost 5 bases and J 2 bases, leaving 8 bases between the germline ends. CDR3 length: 13 amino acids. CDR3 in amino acids: CASSKGPTDTQYF. CDR3 in DNA: TGTGCCAGCAGTAAGGGCCCCACAGATACGCAGTATTTT.

This clonotype has just a few counts. J is TRBJ1-4 and V is TRBV10-3, with 7 bases aligning to TRBD1. CDR1 ENHRY and CDR2 SYGVKD come from the germline V gene. With 0 bases clipped from V and 5 bases from J, the junction kept 3 bases outside the gene matches. The CDR3 has 15 amino acids. The chain's CDR3 is CAISESTGNNEKLFF. The CDR3 DNA follows: TGTGCCATCAGTGAGTCGACAGGGAACAATGAAAAACTGTTTTTT.

The chain has TRBV5-6 and TRBJ1-1, with D uncertain. There are 13 residues in the CDR3. V lost 4 bases to trimming and J lost 4 bases, with 11 bases between them. The germline gives CDR1 SGHDT, CDR2 YYEEEE. CDR3 nucleotides: TGTGCCAGCAGCATGGGATTCTCCACTGAAGCTTTCTTT. Encoded protein: CASSMGFSTEAFF.

This clonotype appeared a few times. The chain employs TRBV7-3 and TRBJ1-1; 7 bases fit TRBD1. The CDR3 has 15 amino acids. Germline-derived CDR1 and CDR2 are SGHTA and FQGTGA. The V segment lost 5 bases and the J segment 2 bases; nucleotides outside the gene matches: 8. The CDR3 DNA follows: TGTGCCAGCAGCCGACAGGGAGGAATTAACACTGAAGCTTTCTTT. As protein: CASSRQGGINTEAFF.

The chain has TRBV9 and TRBJ2-1; TRBD2 agrees at 13 bases. The CDR3 spans 15 residues. V shed 2 bases, J shed 8 bases, and the junction held 4 bases outside the gene matches. The germline CDR1 and CDR2 sequences are SGDLS and YYNGEE. The CDR3 loop is CASSVGTSGVDEQFF. The CDR3 DNA reads TGTGCCAGCAGCGTTGGGACTAGCGGGGTCGATGAGCAGTTCTTC.

This clonotype was counted only a few times. The chain recombines TRBV6-5 with TRBJ2-3, with TRBD2 matching 11 bases. The CDR3 has 18 residues. V shed 2 bases and J 4 bases; nucleotides not matched to a gene: 11. From germline, CDR1 is MNHEY and CDR2 SVGAGI. The CDR3 sequence is CASSYRFLAGGRSDTQYF. In nucleotides, the CDR3 is TGTGCCAGCAGTTACCGATTTTTAGCGGGGGGGCGATCAGATACGCAGTATTTT.

The chain carries TRBV28 and TRBJ2-6, with a tentative D call TRBD2 (6 bases). The germline V and J ends were trimmed by 5 bases and 4 bases, with 18 bases remaining between them. Germline CDR1 MDHEN, CDR2 SYDVKM. This CDR3 spans 17 amino acids. The CDR3 loop is CASSKRFGGLGANVLTF. CDR3 sequence (DNA): TGTGCCAGCAGTAAGAGATTTGGAGGGCTGGGGGCCAACGTCCTGACTTTC.

Many counts were recorded for this clonotype. This rearrangement joins TRBV7-7 to TRBJ2-1; D tentatively fits TRBD1 or TRBD2 (5 bases each). Per germline, CDR1 SSHAT and CDR2 FNYEAQ (reference sequence). V lost 5 bases to trimming and J lost 0 bases, with 11 bases between them. The CDR3 runs to 15 residues. The CDR3 bases are TGTGCCAGCAGCCTCGGGACGGTCTCCTACAATGAGCAGTTCTTC. Its protein product is CASSLGTVSYNEQFF.